This T cell receptor beta chain is from a study of CD8 T cells in ankylosing spondylitis. Study outcomes and limitations: Existing reports had already noted some motif variants in reactive arthritis synovial fluid and blood. Matched ankylosing spondylitis synovial fluid reportedly contained a significantly enriched population of disease-linked clones.

Notes on this clonotype: Its antigen is undetermined.

TCRdb re-derived calls from the 5' RACE reads in MiXCR, one entry per CDR3 protein. The sample lists 250,000 or so distinct CDR3 sequences; under 20% were seen once. V dropped 5 bases and J dropped 1 base, with 11 bases sitting between them. CDR1 and CDR2 from the germline V gene are SQVTM and ANQGSEA. This CDR3 has 13 amino acids. This clonotype originated in a male donor with ankylosing spondylitis or in good health (not recorded which). Sample: blood, either unsorted or a sorted T cell fraction (not recorded which). The genes are TRBV29-1 and TRBJ1-1; weak D call: TRBD1 (6 bases). As DNA, the CDR3 is TGCAGCGTTCAGGGGCCGGAGAACACTGAAGCTTTCTTT. Amino acids: CSVQGPENTEAFF.